One T cell receptor beta chain is described in this entry. This clone was observed a handful of times. Its binding antigen is unknown. The record has no base qualities; no much larger clone is one base away. The sample comes from a study of CD8+ T cells in alopecia areata (dated by TCRdb to about 2018). Some background on the complete study: High-throughput TCRbeta sequencing was used to examine T cell clonal expansion in alopecia areata in both the C3H/HeJ mouse model and human patients. immunoSEQ multiplex PCR using 35 Vbeta forward primers and 13 Jbeta reverse primers was used to amplify TCRbeta CDR3 regions. Human TCRbeta sequencing covered scalp tissue and sorted CD4+ and CD8+ peripheral blood T cells from patchy and totalis/universalis alopecia areata patients and healthy controls. RNA was obtained with the PAXgene miRNA kit for fixed scalp, the miRNeasy kit for PBMCs, and the RNeasy kit for mouse skin. Scalp clonality was compared across normal scalp (n=4), patchy alopecia areata scalp (n=8), and alopecia totalis/universalis scalp (n=8).

Library prep was done by the immunoSEQ multiplex PCR assay. RNA was extracted from all samples and reverse transcribed into cDNA as template for TCR sequencing. First-strand cDNA was synthesized using SuperScript III with a 2:1 mix of oligo-dT and random hexamers. A synthetic immune receptor repertoire was used to assess amplification bias, and residual bias was removed computationally. The published analysis was carried out like this. Raw reads were preprocessed to remove errors, and CDR3 was defined by IMGT conventions from the conserved cysteine to phenylalanine. To get clonality, Shannon entropy was normalized by log2 of the number of productive unique TCRs and the result was subtracted from 1. Scalp TCRbeta sequences were cross-referenced with sorted blood CD4 and CD8 repertoires so that the CD4 or CD8 identity of scalp clones could be inferred. TCRdb obtained this table from immuneACCESS and retained in-frame rearrangements with V and J assigned. These tables miss some clones; where compared with another copy, unresolved V genes account for less than half of the shortfall, and the remainder is unexplained. That table furnishes V, J and clone size, whereas the DNA furnished D and trimming. This sample comprises around 100,000 clones, less than 70% of them detected only once. Of the sample, roughly 9% falls within the top ten clones.

PBMCs were isolated by density centrifugation and stained for CD3, CD4 and CD8, after which CD4+ and CD8+ T cells were sorted on a FACSAria. Unaffected controls provided scalp biopsies and blood samples. Points the paper makes about the study in general: Compared with normal scalp, lesional scalp, particularly in alopecia totalis/universalis, had higher clonality and more expanded CD8+ clones, which suggests antigenic drive. Scalp TCR repertoire analysis is complicated because resident alphabeta T cells in normal human skin are also sequenced, whereas mouse skin is dominated by gammadelta T cells. Shared TCR sequences between patients were less evident than in mice, which may be partly attributable to HLA diversity in the patient population.

This receptor was obtained from a human donor in good health. The specimen sequenced was CD4+ T cells sorted from blood.

The nucleotide sequence reads TGTGCCAGCAGCTTAGACGGACAGCTTAAGTACTTC. Its protein is CASSLDGQLKYF. This chain joins TRBV7-9 to TRBJ2-7; a tentative D match to TRBD1 spans 6 bases. From the germline V gene (reference sequence), CDR1 is SEHNR and CDR2 is FQNEAQ. The CDR3, cysteine through phenylalanine, is 12 amino acids long. Only the CDR3 DNA is retained, 36 bases long and in frame from the first base. V and J lose 1 base and 11 bases, and a span of 12 bases separates them. The CDR3, completed at both ends by the reference TRBV7-9 and TRBJ2-7 genes, gives the full variable domain DTGVSQNPRHKITKRGQNVTFRCDPISEHNRLYWYRQTLGQGPEFLTYFQNEAQLEKSRLLSDRFSAERPKGSFSTLEIQRTEQGDSAMYLCASSLDGQLKYFGPGTRLTVT.